The 3 T cell receptor beta chains given below trace back to one sample, sequenced in a study of beta chain features in type 1 diabetes. Study-level points and caveats: TCRB CDR3s from Type 1 diabetes patients were moderately but significantly shorter in all four CD4+ subsets.

For these receptors, no antigen is known. Since all of the isolated RNA was reverse transcribed, expressed TCRB transcripts were what got sequenced. Sequencing used immunoSEQ multiplex PCR; TCRdb keeps in-frame clones, though not all of them. The data show about 340,000 clones, less than 15% seen once. Sequenced: naive CD4+ T cells from blood. These TCRs come from a woman younger than 35 with type 1 diabetes.

V and J are TRBV25-1 and TRBJ2-7; weak D call: TRBD1 (6 bases). Trimming pared 4 bases from V and 0 bases from J, leaving 13 bases between. Germline V gene lookup returns CDR1 MGHDK and CDR2 SYGVNS. CDR3 size: 15 residues. This CDR3 is CASSALGAHSYEQYF. The DNA for the CDR3 is TGTGCCAGCAGTGCCCTGGGGGCCCACTCCTACGAGCAGTACTTC.

In this sample, this clone turned up a few times. The chain links TRBV14 to TRBJ2-1; 14 bases agree with TRBD2. V shed 4 bases, J shed 10 bases, and the junction held 3 bases outside the gene matches. This CDR3 has 14 residues. CDR1 and CDR2 (germline): SGHDN, FVKESK. Here the CDR3 reads CASSRRLAGGEQFF. In DNA, the CDR3 is TGTGCCAGCAGCCGTAGACTAGCGGGAGGGGAGCAGTTCTTC.

The rearrangement joins TRBV10-3 to TRBJ2-7; D not resolved. The CDR3 consists of 13 residues. Germline assignment: CDR1 ENHRY and CDR2 SYGVKD. Trimming took off 0 bases at V and 6 bases at J, with 9 bases between the two ends. Written as DNA, the CDR3 is TGTGCCATCAGTGAGTCGATAAGTAGCGAGCAGTACTTC. Amino acid sequence: CAISESISSEQYF.